This entry features one T cell receptor beta chain sequence. What it binds is not known. Unique molecular identifiers featured in each of the TCR beta cDNA libraries. Via MiXCR, TCRdb re-called the PCR reads, giving one row per CDR3 protein. The sample contains over 150,000 distinct CDR3 sequences, 35% to 40% of which appear only once. With V trimmed by 3 bases and J by 4 bases, 0 bases remained unmatched. Germline CDR1 and CDR2: SNHLY and FYNNEI. The CDR3 has 13 amino acids. This sample stems from a study of post-analysis software for immune sequencing data. General observations from the study: Strong co-clustering by F measure was evident for samples that had been prepared in the same batch. Relative to controls, patients with multiple sclerosis showed significantly lower normalized Chao1 diversity. Controls had lower frequencies than patients of about 5 TRBV segments, which included TRBV5-6, TRBV5-1 and TRBV20-1.

The sequence was collected from a girl aged 5-17 years with multiple sclerosis. J is TRBJ1-5 and V is TRBV2; 7 nucleotides match TRBD1. The sample was blood, taken after autologous hematopoietic stem cell transplantation. CDR3: CASSDRGNQPQHF. CDR3 nucleotide sequence: TGTGCCAGCAGTGACAGGGGGAATCAGCCCCAGCATTTT.